Listed below are T cell receptor beta chains from one sample, sequenced in a study of cytomegalovirus exposure and HLA in healthy donors. Profiling relied on immunoSEQ multiplex PCR, and the TCRdb table lists in-frame clones only, not all of them. The profile covers some 120,000 clones, with 65% to 90% appearing a single time and less than 2.5% taken by the ten largest. Sample: PBMCs. These receptors all stem from a woman aged 40 to 55 in good health and CMV-seronegative. Each CDR3 is given with its conserved first and last residue. A D gene is named only where the DNA matches it firmly. The size field is filled for only some rows; it gives once, few, many or a size class.

>.|TRBJ1-6|TRBV6-1|.|17
TGTGCCAGCAGTGGGGGGGGGCGAAGCTCCTATAATTCACCCCTCCACTTT
CASSGGGRSSYNSPLHF
>.|TRBJ2-7|TRBV30|TRBD1|14
TGTGCCTGGAGTGCGGGACAGTCCACCTACGAGCAGTACTTC
CAWSAGQSTYEQYF
>few|TRBJ1-1|TRBV6-5|.|11
TGTGCCAGCAGTTACGCAGGGGAAGCTTTCTTT
CASSYAGEAFF
>.|TRBJ2-3|TRBV18|.|16
TGTGCCAGCTCATCCAACCGGGACACTAGCACAGATACGCAGTATTTT
CASSSNRDTSTDTQYF
>once|TRBJ2-1|TRBV5-5|TRBD1|16
TGTGCCAGCAGCGCCCCGGGACAGGGGGACTACAATGAGCAGTTCTTC
CASSAPGQGDYNEQFF
>.|TRBJ2-7|TRBV6-5|TRBD1|15
TGTGCCAGCAGCTACGGGACAGGGAGGTCCTACGAGCAGTACTTC
CASSYGTGRSYEQYF
>.|TRBJ1-1|TRBV5-8|TRBD1|16
TGTGCCAGCAGCTCGACAGGGCCATACATGAACACTGAAGCTTTCTTT
CASSSTGPYMNTEAFF
>.|TRBJ2-1|TRBV6-1|TRBD2|15
TGTGCCAGCAGTGATAGCGGGGGGGCCTACAATGAGCAGTTCTTC
CASSDSGGAYNEQFF
>.|TRBJ2-7|TRBV19|TRBD1|17
TGTGCCAGTAGGACACAGGGGGTCTCAACGGGGACCTACGAGCAGTACTTC
CASRTQGVSTGTYEQYF
>.|TRBJ2-1|TRBV4-3|.|15
TGCGCCAGCAGCCAAGAGTACCGGGACTCCAATGAGCAGTTCTTC
CASSQEYRDSNEQFF
>few|TRBJ1-2|TRBV6-5|.|14
TGTGCCAGCACTGCCAGTGGGGGGATATATGGCTACACCTTC
CASTASGGIYGYTF
>.|TRBJ1-1|TRBV18|.|19
TGTGCCAGCTTCCCCACCACGACGCCAGGTTTGGTGTCGAACACTGAAGCTTTCTTT
CASFPTTTPGLVSNTEAFF
>.|TRBJ2-1|TRBV7-3|TRBD2|15
TGTGCCAGCAGCGCCACTAGCGGCCACTACAATGAGCAGTTCTTC
CASSATSGHYNEQFF
>.|TRBJ2-2|TRBV15|TRBD2|15
TGTGCCACCAGCCCCGGGGGGGCGGGGGCCGGGGAGCTGTTTTTT
CATSPGGAGAGELFF
>.|TRBJ1-6|TRBV29-1|.|14
TGCAGCGTTGGGGAGGGGGGAAATAATTCACCCCTCCACTTT
CSVGEGGNNSPLHF
>.|TRBJ1-4|TRBV4-1|TRBD1|15
TGCGCCAGCAGCCAAGCGGGGCAGGGGGGAGAAAAACTGTTTTTT
CASSQAGQGGEKLFF
>.|TRBJ1-5|TRBV18|.|13
TGTGCCAGCTCACCGGGGAGGGACCAGCCCCAGCATTTT
CASSPGRDQPQHF
>.|TRBJ1-6|TRBV7-8|.|16
TGTGCCAGCAGCTTAGGAGGGCTGACCTATAATTCACCCCTCCACTTT
CASSLGGLTYNSPLHF
>.|TRBJ2-7|TRBV7-6|.|16
TGTGCCAGCAGCTTACATCCCCCGGGGTCTACCTACGAGCAGTACTTC
CASSLHPPGSTYEQYF
>.|TRBJ1-1|TRBV18|.|16
TGTGCCAGCTCCTCAGTTTCCCCCCCGATGAACACTGAAGCTTTCTTT
CASSSVSPPMNTEAFF
>few|TRBJ2-7|TRBV5-1|TRBD1|13
TGCGCCAGCAGCCCGGACAGGGGGCGCGAGCAGTACTTC
CASSPDRGREQYF
>.|TRBJ1-2|TRBV15|.|15
TGTGCCACCAGCAGAGGCTTTTTAGCGGATTATGGCTACACCTTC
CATSRGFLADYGYTF
>.|TRBJ1-2|TRBV11-2|.|15
TGTGCCAGCAGCTTAGGGGGCGGTCCTAACTATGGCTACACCTTC
CASSLGGGPNYGYTF
>.|TRBJ2-7|TRBV29-1|.|14
TGCAGCGCCCAGGACCCCGCGGGCTCCTACGAGCAGTACTTC
CSAQDPAGSYEQYF
>.|TRBJ1-2|TRBV5-4|TRBD1|16
TGTGCCAGCAGCTTGGGAGGCCAGGGGGCAGGGTATGGCTACACCTTC
CASSLGGQGAGYGYTF
>.|TRBJ2-1|TRBV11-2|.|15
TGTGCCAGCAGGCCGTCGGCCACTATGTACAATGAGCAGTTCTTC
CASRPSATMYNEQFF
>.|TRBJ2-3|TRBV7-9|TRBD2|13
TGTGCCAGCAGCATACCTAGCGGAGATACGCAGTATTTT
CASSIPSGDTQYF
>.|TRBJ1-5|TRBV25-1|.|16
TGTGCCAGCAGTGAATATACCAGGGGATTCAATCAGCCCCAGCATTTT
CASSEYTRGFNQPQHF
>.|TRBJ2-5|TRBV5-4|TRBD2|17
TGTGCCAGCAGCTATCGGACTAGCCCACGGTACCAAGAGACCCAGTACTTC
CASSYRTSPRYQETQYF
>.|TRBJ2-3|TRBV5-4|TRBD1|14
TGTGCCAGCAGCTTGAGGGGGCGGGTAGATACGCAGTATTTT
CASSLRGRVDTQYF
>.|TRBJ1-3|TRBV9|.|14
TGTGCCAGCAGCGTAGATACAGCCTCACACACCATATATTTT
CASSVDTASHTIYF
>.|TRBJ1-2|TRBV6-1|.|14
TGTGCCAGCAGTGAACTGGGGCCAGACTATGGCTACACCTTC
CASSELGPDYGYTF
>.|TRBJ1-6|TRBV5-6|TRBD1|14
TGTGCCAGCAGCTCGGCAGGGGGCGTGTCACCCCTCCACTTT
CASSSAGGVSPLHF
>.|TRBJ2-7|TRBV19|TRBD2|13
TGTGCCAGTAGTCCCGGACTAGCGCGTGAGCAGTACTTC
CASSPGLAREQYF
>.|TRBJ2-5|TRBV2|.|13
TGTGCCAGCAGTGATGGGGCACAAGAGACCCAGTACTTC
CASSDGAQETQYF
>.|TRBJ2-7|TRBV2|TRBD1|18
TGTGCCAGCAGTGAACTTTTGTGGTCGGGGACAGGGGGGAATGAGCAGTACTTC
CASSELLWSGTGGNEQYF
>.|TRBJ2-7|TRBV19|.|13
TGTGCCAGTAAAGGGACACAGACCTACGAGCAGTACTTC
CASKGTQTYEQYF
>.|TRBJ2-7|TRBV6-4|TRBD2|18
TGTGCCAGCAGGCCGCTGCGACTAGCGGTCCATTGGTGGTACGAGCAGTACTTC
CASRPLRLAVHWWYEQYF
>few|TRBJ2-7|TRBV4-1|.|14
TGCGCCAGCAGCCAACCTTCAGGGACCTACGAGCAGTACTTC
CASSQPSGTYEQYF
>.|TRBJ2-7|TRBV4-2|TRBD2|19
TGTGCCAGCAGCCGGGACGGGACTAGCGGGAGGCCCGGGGAGTACGAGCAGTACTTC
CASSRDGTSGRPGEYEQYF
>.|TRBJ2-5|TRBV29-1|.|14
TGCAGCGTTGAAGCCTTGGGCCGCCAAGAGACCCAGTACTTC
CSVEALGRQETQYF
>.|TRBJ1-1|TRBV5-5|TRBD1|14
TGTGCCAGCAGCTTGCCCGGACAGGGGGCGTTCGCTTTCTTT
CASSLPGQGAFAFF
>.|TRBJ2-1|TRBV27|.|14
TGTGCCAGCAGTCCCCGGACTGTATACAATGAGCAGTTCTTC
CASSPRTVYNEQFF
>.|TRBJ1-5|TRBV5-4|.|15
TGTGCCAGCAGCTTTGGGGGCGCGGGGGCTCAGCCCCAGCATTTT
CASSFGGAGAQPQHF
>.|TRBJ2-7|TRBV7-2|TRBD2|18
TGTGCCAGCAGCTTAGGAGTTTCGGGGAGCGGGATGATCTACGAGCAGTACTTC
CASSLGVSGSGMIYEQYF
>.|TRBJ2-2|TRBV7-9|.|12
TGTTCCAGCAGCTCCCCCAGCGGGGAGCTGTTTTTT
CSSSSPSGELFF
>.|TRBJ2-2|TRBV7-6|TRBD1|16
TGTGCCAGCAGCTTAGCTGGGACAGGGGGACCCGGGGAGCTGTTTTTT
CASSLAGTGGPGELFF
>.|TRBJ1-2|TRBV19|TRBD1|16
TGTGCCAGTAGTTCGCCCGGGACAGGGTCTCTCTATGGCTACACCTTC
CASSSPGTGSLYGYTF